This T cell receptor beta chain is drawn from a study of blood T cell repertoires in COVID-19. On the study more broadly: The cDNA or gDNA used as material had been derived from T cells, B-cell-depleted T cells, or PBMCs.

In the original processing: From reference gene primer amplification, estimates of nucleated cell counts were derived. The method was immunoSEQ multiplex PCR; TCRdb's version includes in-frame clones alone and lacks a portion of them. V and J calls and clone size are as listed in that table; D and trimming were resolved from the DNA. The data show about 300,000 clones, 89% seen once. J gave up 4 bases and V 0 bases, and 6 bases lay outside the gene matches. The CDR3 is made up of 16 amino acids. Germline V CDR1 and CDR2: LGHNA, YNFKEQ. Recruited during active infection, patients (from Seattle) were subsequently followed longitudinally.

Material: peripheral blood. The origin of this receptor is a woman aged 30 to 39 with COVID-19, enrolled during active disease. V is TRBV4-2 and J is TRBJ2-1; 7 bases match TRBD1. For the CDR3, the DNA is TGTGCCAGCAGCCAAGATGTACAGGGGACATACAATGAGCAGTTCTTC. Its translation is CASSQDVQGTYNEQFF.